The rows below give T cell receptor beta chains drawn from one sample of a study of vaccination effects on CD4 cells after COVID-19. The antigens of these receptors remain unknown. Using immunoSEQ multiplex PCR, the repertoire was profiled, and TCRdb retains in-frame clones only, with some absent. The profile covers roughly 50,000 clones, with 50% to 80% appearing a single time and 4.5% to 6% taken by the ten largest. Material: CD4+ T cells from PBMCs cultured without peptide, obtained before COVID-19 vaccination. The receptors shown here come from a human donor who received a COVID-19 vaccine. Both conserved end residues are part of each CDR3. A D gene is named only where the DNA matches it firmly. Only part of the rows carry a size: once, few, many, or a class if the clone is expanded.

>TRBJ2-1|TRBV27|-|-
CASRDRYNEQFF
TGTGCCAGTCGGGACCGCTACAATGAGCAGTTCTTC
>TRBJ2-7|TRBV5-5|TRBD1|few
CASSWGQGEYEQYF
TGTGCCAGCAGTTGGGGACAGGGAGAGTACGAGCAGTACTTC
>TRBJ2-1|TRBV9|TRBD2|-
CASSQGWGTSGGYNEQFF
TGTGCCAGCAGCCAAGGGTGGGGGACTAGCGGGGGGTACAATGAGCAGTTCTTC
>TRBJ1-4|TRBV5-4|-|-
CASSLEGTEREKLFF
TGTGCCAGCAGCTTGGAGGGAACCGAGCGAGAAAAACTGTTTTTT
>TRBJ1-1|TRBV7-8|-|few
CASTASGNTEAFF
TGTGCCAGCACCGCTAGCGGGAACACTGAAGCTTTCTTT
>TRBJ1-2|TRBV6-2/TRBV6-3|-|few
CASSYGAKGGYTF
TGTGCCAGCAGTTATGGGGCAAAAGGGGGCTACACCTTC
>TRBJ2-1|TRBV28|-|-
CASTHGVQGQFF
TGTGCCAGCACCCACGGCGTACAGGGGCAGTTCTTC
>TRBJ1-6|TRBV3-1/TRBV3-2|-|-
CASSPGGPRSLSSYNSPLHF
TGTGCCAGCAGCCCCGGCGGGCCCCGATCCTTGAGCTCCTATAATTCACCCCTCCACTTT
>TRBJ1-2|TRBV6-1|-|-
CASSEAADYGYTF
TGTGCCAGCAGTGAGGCGGCAGACTATGGCTACACCTTC
>TRBJ2-1|TRBV28|-|-
CASSSPTRTYNEQFF
TGTGCCAGCAGTTCTCCGACTAGGACCTACAATGAGCAGTTCTTC
>TRBJ2-5|TRBV5-6|-|-
CASSLGIGAAETQYF
TGTGCCAGCAGCTTGGGCATCGGCGCGGCTGAGACCCAGTACTTC
>TRBJ2-5|TRBV5-6|-|-
CASSLVATDSRETQYF
TGTGCCAGCAGCTTGGTAGCCACGGACAGCCGGGAGACCCAGTACTTC
>TRBJ2-1|TRBV4-2|TRBD2|few
CASSLSTSGISYNEQFF
TGTGCCAGCAGCCTCAGCACTAGCGGGATTTCCTACAATGAGCAGTTCTTC
>TRBJ2-7|TRBV10-3|-|-
CAISPRGAIYEQYF
TGTGCCATCAGTCCTCGGGGGGCCATCTACGAGCAGTACTTC
>TRBJ1-2|TRBV29-1|-|-
CSAGASGLNGYTF
TGCAGCGCTGGGGCCAGTGGGCTCAATGGCTACACCTTC
>TRBJ1-3|TRBV6-8|-|once
CASSNHRALSGNTIYF
TGTGCCAGCAGTAACCACAGGGCATTGAGTGGAAACACCATATATTTT
>TRBJ1-5|TRBV27|-|few
CASSSTGPNQPQHF
TGTGCCAGCAGTTCTACAGGGCCCAATCAGCCCCAGCATTTT
>TRBJ1-1|TRBV6-4|TRBD1|-
CASRGTGMNTEAFF
TGTGCCAGCAGAGGGACAGGGATGAACACTGAAGCTTTCTTT
>TRBJ2-5|TRBV7-2|-|-
CASSFQETQYF
TGTGCCAGCAGCTTCCAAGAGACCCAGTACTTC
>TRBJ1-2|TRBV6-6|-|-
CASTPGEAYGYTF
TGTGCCAGCACCCCCGGGGAAGCCTATGGCTACACCTTC
>TRBJ2-5|TRBV9|TRBD2|-
CASSVDWRGSGETQYF
TGTGCCAGCAGCGTAGACTGGCGGGGGTCGGGGGAGACCCAGTACTTC
>TRBJ2-5|TRBV6-1|-|-
CASSQALQETQYF
TGTGCCAGCAGTCAAGCGCTTCAAGAGACCCAGTACTTC
>TRBJ2-3|TRBV18|-|once
CASSPRADTDTQYF
TGTGCCAGCTCACCACGAGCGGACACAGATACGCAGTATTTT
>TRBJ2-7|TRBV3-1/TRBV3-2|-|-
CASSRGRNPHEQYF
TGTGCCAGCAGCCGGGGACGGAACCCCCACGAGCAGTACTTC
>TRBJ2-5|TRBV6-5|TRBD2|-
CASSYRGLGGETQYF
TGTGCCAGCAGTTACCGGGGACTAGGAGGAGAGACCCAGTACTTC
>TRBJ1-6|TRBV2|-|-
CASNWARGPLHF
TGTGCCAGCAATTGGGCCCGGGGCCCCCTCCACTTT
>TRBJ2-1|TRBV15|-|-
CATSRARVAMSFEQFF
TGTGCCACCAGCAGAGCTAGAGTCGCGATGAGTTTTGAGCAGTTCTTC
>TRBJ2-5|TRBV19|TRBD1|-
CASSPSDREETQYF
TGTGCCAGTAGTCCCTCTGACAGGGAAGAGACCCAGTACTTC
>TRBJ2-1|TRBV5-6|-|-
CASSFAPGRTSEQFF
TGTGCCAGCAGCTTCGCCCCGGGACGGACTTCTGAGCAGTTCTTC
>TRBJ2-2|TRBV4-1|TRBD1|-
CASSHSRGQGERDTGELFF
TGCGCCAGCAGCCACTCTCGGGGACAGGGGGAAAGAGACACCGGGGAGCTGTTTTTT
>TRBJ1-5|TRBV2|TRBD1|-
CASRDRNQPQHF
TGTGCCAGCAGGGACAGGAATCAGCCCCAGCATTTT
>TRBJ1-2|TRBV5-4|TRBD1|-
CASSFDRVDGYTF
TGTGCCAGCAGCTTTGACAGGGTCGATGGCTACACCTTC
>TRBJ2-3|TRBV7-2|-|-
CASSLVSSTDTQYF
TGTGCCAGCAGCTTAGTATCTTCCACAGATACGCAGTATTTT
>TRBJ1-1|TRBV5-1|-|-
CASSFLGRMNTEAFF
TGCGCCAGCAGCTTTCTGGGCCGAATGAACACTGAAGCTTTCTTT
>TRBJ1-2|TRBV5-1|TRBD1|few
CASSHPGTGGSHYGYTF
TGCGCCAGCAGCCATCCCGGGACAGGGGGATCGCACTATGGCTACACCTTC
>TRBJ2-7|TRBV27|-|-
CASQRGTDSYEQYF
TGTGCCAGCCAAAGGGGTACCGACTCCTACGAGCAGTACTTC
>TRBJ2-7|TRBV7-2|-|-
CASSLGRGNPYEQYF
TGTGCCAGCAGCTTAGGACGGGGAAACCCCTACGAGCAGTACTTC
>TRBJ2-1|TRBV14|-|-
CASSQGRGKGQFF
TGTGCCAGCAGCCAAGGCCGGGGGAAGGGGCAGTTCTTC
>TRBJ2-3|TRBV7-9|-|few
CASSLAGLQPQYF
TGTGCCAGCAGCTTAGCGGGATTACAACCGCAGTATTTT
>TRBJ2-1|TRBV7-6|-|-
CASSHIAQSSYNEQFF
TGTGCCAGCAGCCATATAGCGCAGAGCTCCTACAATGAGCAGTTCTTC
>TRBJ2-7|TRBV7-2|TRBD2|-
CASSLALAGGWGYEQYF
TGTGCCAGCAGCTTAGCACTAGCGGGAGGGTGGGGATACGAGCAGTACTTC
>TRBJ2-7|TRBV3-1/TRBV3-2|TRBD1|-
CASSQGTGTYEQYF
TGTGCCAGCAGCCAAGGGACAGGGACCTACGAGCAGTACTTC